Sequencing of this TCR beta chain was carried out in a study of T cells after yellow fever vaccination. Study in general: Each low-cell-number fraction was prepared by means of SMART-Seq v4 Ultra Low Input. Overall study results and limits: Among primary-vaccination clones, most reappeared after the booster, at roughly 96% for CD4 and approximately 88% for CD8. There was a small share of clonotypes that showed up in both the CD4 and CD8 compartments.

This clonotype appeared a few times. Its antigen remains unidentified. This CDR3 has 14 residues. Germline V lookup: CDR1 MNHNS, CDR2 SASEGT. V was shortened by 5 bases and J by 5 bases, with 12 bases between the two germline ends. It was through 5'RACE template switching that TCR cDNA was made, with a universal primer site and UMIs added. TCRdb fed the 5' RACE reads into MiXCR, producing one record per CDR3 protein. The sample lists approximately 580,000 distinct CDR3 sequences; around 17% were seen once. Sequenced here: PBMCs, sampled 5 days after the first yellow fever vaccination. This sequence joins TRBV6-1 and TRBJ1-4, with D possibly matching TRBD1 (6 bases). The TCR was taken from a man between 18 and 29 years old who received the YFV17D yellow fever vaccine. The CDR3 reads CASSQTGRNEKLFF. CDR3 DNA sequence: TGTGCCAGCAGTCAGACAGGTCGGAATGAAAAACTGTTTTTT.